These 27 T cell receptor beta chains were sequenced from one sample in a study of cytomegalovirus exposure and HLA in healthy donors. PCR amplification relied on 60 Vbeta primers (plus 13 Jbeta primers). This table comes from immunoSEQ multiplex PCR, and its TCRdb copy is limited to in-frame clones, with some not included. This sample yields about 180,000 clones, of which 70% to 80% are seen a single time; roughly 3% belongs to the top ten. Material for sequencing was PBMCs. These receptors all stem from a male donor in good health and CMV-seronegative.

The J gene is TRBJ2-3, the V gene TRBV10-2; D not certain. In germline, CDR1 is WSHSY, CDR2 SAAADI. V was shortened by 4 bases and J by 7 bases, with 12 bases between the two germline ends. The CDR3 is 13 residues long. The CDR3 DNA is TGCGCCAGCAGTGGTGGCCCAGGAAATACGCAGTATTTT. Translated: CASSGGPGNTQYF.

This clone was recorded a few times. The chain couples TRBV6-5 to TRBJ2-5, with 8 bases identical to TRBD1. The end of the DNA is better explained by TRBJ2-7, so the J call may be wrong. Germline V gene data show CDR1 as MNHEY and CDR2 as SVGAGI. The CDR3 has 13 amino acids. The CDR3 is CASRRTGNYEQYF. The CDR3 DNA reads as TGTGCCAGCAGAAGGACAGGGAACTACGAGCAGTACTTC.

This clone was counted once. V and J are TRBV30 and TRBJ1-3, with 9 positions matching TRBD1. This CDR3 is built from 17 residues. Germline trimming cut 2 bases from V and 0 bases from J; bases unmatched to any gene: 8. Germline CDR1 GTSNPN, CDR2 SVGIG (reference sequence). The CDR3 region is CAWSSGQGYYSGNTIYF. For the CDR3, the DNA is TGTGCCTGGAGTTCGGGACAGGGCTATTACTCTGGAAACACCATATATTTT.

J is TRBJ2-4 and V is TRBV11-2, with 9 bases identical to TRBD1. CDR1 SGHAT and CDR2 FQNNGV come from the germline V gene. Germline trimming cut 3 bases from V and 1 base from J; bases unmatched to any gene: 4. The CDR3 is 16 residues long. DNA of the CDR3: TGTGCCAGCAGCTTGGGACAGGGTTCGGCCAAAAACATTCAGTACTTC. Residues: CASSLGQGSAKNIQYF.

This chain joins TRBV6-5 and TRBJ1-4; 11 bases line up with TRBD1. V lost 6 bases and J lost 8; bases outside the gene matches: 8. CDR1 is MNHEY and CDR2 is SVGAGI in the germline V gene. The CDR3 has 15 amino acids. Written as DNA, the CDR3 is TGTGCCAGCAGCCCCTCCGGGACAGGGGGGGAAAAACTGTTTTTT. Its translation: CASSPSGTGGEKLFF.

The chain employs TRBV5-1 and TRBJ2-4; tentatively, D is TRBD1 (5 bases). Trimming left V 4 bases short and J 2 bases short, with 10 bases between. Germline loops: CDR1 SGHRS, CDR2 YFSETQ. This CDR3 contains 14 residues. The CDR3 is CASSLDTSKNIQYF. For the CDR3, the DNA is TGCGCCAGCAGCCTGGACACCTCCAAAAACATTCAGTACTTC.

This clone was found once. This chain joins TRBV9 and TRBJ1-5; TRBD1 agrees at 7 bases. The CDR3 is 14 residues long. Trimming took 4 bases from V and 5 from J; bases not matched to a gene: 6. Germline CDR1 and CDR2: SGDLS and YYNGEE. The CDR3 loop is CASSRQGGHQPQHF. CDR3 bases: TGTGCCAGCAGCCGCCAGGGGGGACATCAGCCCCAGCATTTT.

CDR3 region: CASSQDLPGLEADTQYF. The CDR3 DNA reads as TGTGCCAGCAGCCAAGACTTACCGGGACTAGAAGCAGATACGCAGTATTTT. J is TRBJ2-3 and V is TRBV4-2, with 8 bases identical to TRBD2. The CDR3 runs 17 residues. V lost 0 bases, J lost 4 bases, and 9 bases stayed unmatched. Per the germline V gene, CDR1 is LGHNA and CDR2 is YNFKEQ.

The chain is built from TRBV28 and TRBJ1-2; D is ambiguous. Germline lookup yields CDR1 MDHEN and CDR2 SYDVKM. This CDR3 region has 15 residues. Trimming removed 4 bases from V and 0 bases from J, with 12 bases in between. This CDR3 is CASSSRGRSNYGYTF. As DNA, the CDR3 is TGTGCCAGCAGTTCTAGAGGCAGATCTAACTATGGCTACACCTTC.

The table lists this clone with a count of one. The rearrangement uses TRBV10-3 and TRBJ2-1, with TRBD1 matching over 8 bases. The V gene end was trimmed by 11 bases and the J gene end by 5 bases; junction bases not matched to a gene: 8. The CDR3 contains 13 residues. Germline V gene data show CDR1 as ENHRY and CDR2 as SYGVKD. The CDR3 DNA sequence: TGTGCCGCGACGGGACAGGCTGACAATGAGCAGTTCTTC. Protein sequence: CAATGQADNEQFF.

The chain links TRBV19 to TRBJ1-5; TRBD1 aligns across 12 bases. The CDR3 length is 14 residues. V trimming: 6 bases; J trimming: 7 bases; junction bases outside the gene matches: 4. Per the germline V gene, CDR1 is LNHDA and CDR2 is SQIVND (reference sequence). This CDR3 reads CASSWDRGRQPQHF. Here the CDR3 DNA reads TGTGCCAGTAGCTGGGACAGGGGGCGACAGCCCCAGCATTTT.

V and J are TRBV7-9 and TRBJ2-5, with 7 bases lining up with TRBD1. Near its end, the DNA agrees better with TRBJ2-7, so the J call may be wrong. The CDR3 is made up of 14 amino acids. Germline values: CDR1 SEHNR, CDR2 FQNEAQ (reference sequence). The CDR3 DNA reads TGTGCCAGCAGCCCTTGGACAGGCGGCTACGAGCAGTACTTC. This encodes CASSPWTGGYEQYF.

The chain is built from TRBV30 and TRBJ1-2; D is unresolved. Trimming took off 4 bases at V and 2 bases at J, with 11 bases between the two ends. Germline loops: CDR1 GTSNPN, CDR2 SVGIG (reference sequence). CDR3 length: 13 residues. The CDR3 bases are TGTGCCTGGACCATTACGGGGAACTATGGCTACACCTTC. Translation gives CAWTITGNYGYTF. Variable domain in full (rest from reference TRBV30 and TRBJ1-2): SQTIHQWPATLVQPVGSPLSLECTVEGTSNPNLYWYRQAAGRGLQLLFYSVGIGQISSEVPQNLSASRPQDRQFILSSKKLLLSDSGFYLCAWTITGNYGYTFGSGTRLTVV.

The chain combines TRBV30 with TRBJ1-1; a possible D gene is TRBD1 (6 bases). With 2 bases removed from V and 6 bases from J, the gap between germline ends came to 13 bases. This CDR3 comprises 13 residues. Germline V gene lookup returns CDR1 GTSNPN and CDR2 SVGIG (reference sequence). CDR3: CAWSLGAGAEAFF. The CDR3 DNA sequence: TGTGCCTGGAGTCTGGGGGCTGGGGCTGAAGCTTTCTTT.

The chain uses TRBV6-5 and TRBJ1-2; 7 nucleotides align to TRBD1. The CDR3 has 15 amino acids. With 6 bases clipped from V and 4 bases from J, the junction kept 11 bases outside the gene matches. The germline V gene encodes CDR1 MNHEY and CDR2 SVGAGI. CDR3 DNA sequence: TGTGCCAGCAGCTTTTCCGGGACAGCAACCTATGGCTACACCTTC. This codes for CASSFSGTATYGYTF.

There are a few counts of this clone. The chain carries TRBV29-1 and TRBJ2-1; perhaps TRBD2 as D (5 bases). The germline V and J ends were trimmed by 4 bases and 6 bases, with 7 bases remaining between them. There are 11 residues in the CDR3. CDR1 is SQVTM and CDR2 is ANQGSEA in the germline V gene. The CDR3: CSVVRANEQFF. The CDR3 DNA follows: TGCAGCGTTGTGAGGGCCAATGAGCAGTTCTTC.

This chain joins TRBV6-5 and TRBJ1-5; the D gene is possibly TRBD1 (6 bases). The length of the CDR3 is 15 residues. Looked up from germline, CDR1 is MNHEY and CDR2 is SVGAGI. V was clipped by 0 bases and J by 7 bases, with 13 bases between them. The DNA of the CDR3 is TGTGCCAGCAGTTACTCGTCACAGGGTAGGCAGCCCCAGCATTTT. Encoded protein: CASSYSSQGRQPQHF.

V gene TRBV19 combines with J gene TRBJ2-3; D is unresolved. CDR1 and CDR2 from the germline V gene are LNHDA and SQIVND (reference sequence). The CDR3 extends over 14 amino acids. Deletions cut 1 base from V and 2 bases from J, with 7 bases between. For the CDR3, the DNA is TGTGCCAGTAGTATAGGGAGACTCACAGATACGCAGTATTTT. This translates into CASSIGRLTDTQYF.

This chain joins TRBV10-3 and TRBJ1-5; D is possibly TRBD1 (6 bases). The V gene's germline CDR1 is ENHRY and CDR2 SYGVKD. Trimming shortened V by 5 bases and J by 4 bases, and 12 bases separated the two germline ends. The CDR3 has 14 residues. CDR3 in DNA: TGTGCCATCAGTAAGGACAGCCAGAATCAGCCCCAGCATTTT. This translates into CAISKDSQNQPQHF.

This chain connects TRBV28 to TRBJ2-7, with D tentatively TRBD2 (5 bases). The length of the CDR3 is 14 residues. V dropped 6 bases and J dropped 0 bases, with 12 bases sitting between them. CDR1 is MDHEN, CDR2 SYDVKM, per germline. CDR3 nucleotides: TGTGCCAGCAGGCTAGGAGGTTACTCCTACGAGCAGTACTTC. Translating gives CASRLGGYSYEQYF.

The chain carries TRBV30 and TRBJ2-7; 11 nucleotides agree with TRBD1. Per the germline V gene, CDR1 is GTSNPN and CDR2 is SVGIG (reference sequence). The V gene end was trimmed by 1 base and the J gene end by 9 bases; junction bases not matched to a gene: 8. The CDR3 has 14 amino acids. CDR3: CAWSEDRGLEGQYF. In nucleotides, the CDR3 is TGTGCCTGGAGTGAGGACAGGGGGCTAGAAGGGCAGTACTTC. The whole variable domain, filled in from reference TRBV30 and TRBJ2-7, reads SQTIHQWPATLVQPVGSPLSLECTVEGTSNPNLYWYRQAAGRGLQLLFYSVGIGQISSEVPQNLSASRPQDRQFILSSKKLLLSDSGFYLCAWSEDRGLEGQYFGPGTRLTVT.

J is TRBJ1-2 and V is TRBV5-6, with 12 bases lining up with TRBD1. V was clipped by 4 bases and J by 4 bases; unmatched bases: 2. The CDR3 spans 14 residues. Germline CDR1 reads SGHDT; CDR2 reads YYEEEE. CDR3 coding DNA: TGTGCCAGCAGCCCGGGACAGGGGGCCTATGGCTACACCTTC. Protein product: CASSPGQGAYGYTF.

This chain uses TRBV30 with TRBJ1-2; no reliable D call. The CDR3 has 11 amino acids. The germline CDR1 and CDR2 sequences are GTSNPN and SVGIG (reference sequence). The ends were cut back, 2 bases at V and 5 bases at J, with 6 bases in the middle. The DNA of the CDR3 is TGTGCCTGGAGTTTTAATTATGGCTACACCTTC. Translating gives CAWSFNYGYTF.

The gene calls are TRBV6-6 and TRBJ1-1, with unresolved D. The CDR3 totals 14 residues. CDR1 and CDR2 from the germline V gene are MNHNY and SVGAGI (reference sequence). The V and J ends lost 5 bases and 2 bases respectively, with 12 bases between them. DNA for the CDR3: TGTGCCAGCAGTCAACGGACTGTCAACACTGAAGCTTTCTTT. It is translated as CASSQRTVNTEAFF.

This clone was seen a handful of times. This chain connects TRBV4-1 to TRBJ1-5; the match to TRBD1 covers 7 bases. The CDR3 spans 15 residues. V shed 3 bases and J 7 bases; nucleotides not matched to a gene: 9. Germline loops: CDR1 MGHRA, CDR2 YSYEKL. In nucleotides, the CDR3 is TGCGCCAGCAGCCAGGCATACAGGGGAAACCAGCCCCAGCATTTT. Protein sequence: CASSQAYRGNQPQHF.

This sequence joins TRBV9 and TRBJ2-7, with no clear D. From germline, CDR1 is SGDLS and CDR2 YYNGEE. Trimming stripped 0 bases from V and 1 base from J, with 8 bases between. This CDR3 has 14 amino acids. DNA for the CDR3: TGTGCCAGCAGCGTAGGGCCTTTGTCCTACGAGCAGTACTTC. It specifies CASSVGPLSYEQYF.

Only one count was recorded for this clone. This sequence joins TRBV7-6 and TRBJ2-5; 7 nucleotides agree with TRBD2. This CDR3 is built from 16 residues. With V trimmed by 3 bases and J by 5 bases, 12 bases remained unmatched. Germline CDR1 is SGHVS and CDR2 is FNYEAQ. DNA for the CDR3: TGTGCCAGCAGCTTCCAAACCATGGGGGGGAGGGAGACCCAGTACTTC. Amino acids: CASSFQTMGGRETQYF.